Sequencing of this T cell receptor beta chain was carried out in a study of blood T cell repertoires in COVID-19. About the study: The samples span acute and convalescent COVID-19 from the United States, Italy and Spain. PBMCs, B-cell-depleted T cells, or T cells were the source of the cDNA or gDNA that made up the material.

The CDR3 contains 16 residues. Per the germline V gene, CDR1 is SGHRS and CDR2 is YFSETQ. The germline V and J ends were trimmed by 1 base and 4 bases, with 17 bases remaining between them. Per the original data handling: It was from reference gene primer amplification that nucleated cell counts were estimated. The protocol was immunoSEQ multiplex PCR, while the TCRdb copy is restricted to in-frame clones and leaves out a portion. V and J calls and clone size are copied from that table; D and trimming were computed from the DNA. This sample carries 180,000 or so clones, approximately 83% of them seen once, and the ten largest clones take around 8.2%.

The chain joins TRBV5-1 to TRBJ1-2; possibly TRBD1 for D (6 bases). The sample taken for sequencing was peripheral blood. This receptor was obtained from a man in his 60s with acute or convalescent COVID-19. CDR3 coding DNA: TGCGCCAGCAGCTTGTCGCCAGGGGCCTGGGGCTATGGCTACACCTTC. It encodes CASSLSPGAWGYGYTF.